This T cell receptor (beta chain) was documented in a study of cytomegalovirus exposure and HLA in healthy donors. Study-wide points: The authors later found TCR association rates varying by HLA locus, with DRB1 most and HLA-C fewest. Cytomegalovirus-associated TCR beta chains were listed, numbering 164. The authors later linked a missense DCLRE1C variant to TCR beta V- and J-gene trimming. What was likely a sequencing artifact was a cluster of highly shared sequence variants.

This CDR3 comprises 15 residues. The germline V gene encodes CDR1 SGDLS and CDR2 YYNGEE. V was pared by 6 bases and J by 4 bases, with 9 bases of the junction left unmatched. This clone appeared a single time. The antigen is undetermined. Amplification used 60 Vbeta primers and 13 Jbeta primers. The repertoire was sequenced with immunoSEQ multiplex PCR; TCRdb's copy has only in-frame clones and lacks some. The sample includes 140,000 or so clones, 75% to 85% seen only once; the top ten take less than 3%. The chain recombines TRBV9 with TRBJ2-1; TRBD2 agrees at 8 bases. The sample was PBMCs. This sequence was found in a woman aged 18-29 years in good health and CMV-seropositive. In nucleotides, the CDR3 is TGTGCCAGCACGAGGAGCGGGGGTGGATACAATGAGCAGTTCTTC. It yields the protein CASTRSGGGYNEQFF.